This is a list of T cell receptor beta chains from one sample in a study of T cells in Graves' hyperthyroidism and ophthalmopathy. Each CDR3 protein gets one entry after TCRdb re-called the multiplex PCR reads with MiXCR. Counted here are around 340,000 distinct CDR3 sequences, around a sixth occurring once; the ten biggest clones make up roughly 49%. The sequenced material came from blood. Receptors originate from a woman between 45 and 65 years old with Graves' hyperthyroidism. The CDR3 runs from the conserved cysteine through the conserved F or W. A D gene is named only where the DNA matches it firmly. A row's size may be missing; if present it is once, few, many or a size class.

V gene	D gene	J gene	clone size	CDR3 DNA	CDR3 protein
TRBV7-9	TRBD2	TRBJ2-2	many	TGTGCCAGCAGCCCGGGACTAGCGGACACCGGGGAGCTGTTTTTT	CASSPGLADTGELFF
TRBV11-2	TRBD2	TRBJ2-1	many	TGTGCCAGCAGCCCAACTACTAGCGGGGTCTACAATGAGCAGTTCTTC	CASSPTTSGVYNEQFF
TRBV28	NA	TRBJ2-7	many	TGTGCCAGCAGCCATTACGAGCAGTACTTC	CASSHYEQYF
TRBV11-3	NA	TRBJ2-2	NA	TGTGCCAGCGCTCCCGGGACCACCGGGGAGCTGTTTTTT	CASAPGTTGELFF
TRBV10-2	TRBD2	TRBJ2-3	many	TGCGCCAGCAGTGAGTCCAGCGGGGCAGATACGCAGTATTTT	CASSESSGADTQYF
TRBV12-3/TRBV12-4	NA	TRBJ1-2	few	TGTGCCAGCAGTCTCGAGCACCTTGCCTATGGCTACACCTTC	CASSLEHLAYGYTF
TRBV3-1	TRBD2	TRBJ2-5	few	TGTGCCAGCAGCTGGGGGGCTAGCGGGGGGCAAGAGACCCAGTACTTC	CASSWGASGGQETQYF
TRBV3-1	NA	TRBJ2-1	NA	TGTGCCAGCAGCCAAGTGTCGGGGGACGGGAATGAGCAGTTCTTC	CASSQVSGDGNEQFF
TRBV29-1	TRBD2	TRBJ2-1	few	TGCAGCGCGGCCGGGCTAGCGGGGCACAATGAGCAGTTCTTC	CSAAGLAGHNEQFF
TRBV12-3/TRBV12-4	NA	TRBJ2-1	few	TGTGCCAGCACCCTGTGGGGAGGGGGTAGCGATGAGCAGTTCTTC	CASTLWGGGSDEQFF
TRBV18	NA	TRBJ1-6	many	TGTGCCAGCTCACCACTACAGGAAAATTCACCCCTCCACTTT	CASSPLQENSPLHF
TRBV5-1	TRBD1	TRBJ2-1	few	TGCGCCAGCAGCTTTCACTTACCCCGGGACAGGGGGTACAATGAGCAGTTCTTC	CASSFHLPRDRGYNEQFF
TRBV12-3/TRBV12-4	TRBD1	TRBJ1-2	NA	TGTGCCAGCAGTTTAGCAGTACAGGGGGCTGAAGGCTACACCTTC	CASSLAVQGAEGYTF
TRBV6-5	NA	TRBJ2-7	few	TGTGCCAGCAGTTTCAGACAGAACTACGAGCAGTACTTC	CASSFRQNYEQYF
TRBV9	NA	TRBJ1-4	few	TGTGCCAGCAGCCCGTCGATAACCCAACGGGGAGAAAAACTGTTTTTT	CASSPSITQRGEKLFF
TRBV28	TRBD2	TRBJ2-2	many	TGTGCCAGCAGCTCCGTCGGACTAGCTACCGGGGAGCTGTTTTTT	CASSSVGLATGELFF
TRBV5-1	NA	TRBJ1-1	many	TGCGCCAGCAGCTTCGGGACACTAAACACTGAAGCTTTCTTT	CASSFGTLNTEAFF
TRBV5-1	TRBD1	TRBJ1-2	NA	TGCGCCAGCAGACAGGGGGCACCTGACGATGGCTACACCTTC	CASRQGAPDDGYTF
TRBV6-5	NA	TRBJ1-2	few	TGTGCCAGCAGTTACTCGGTATCCCCCGGCCCCCCGAGGACAGCTTCATATGGCTACACCTTC	CASSYSVSPGPPRTASYGYTF
TRBV6-1	NA	TRBJ1-5	NA	TGTGCCAGCAGTAACCGGGACCACAATCAGCCCCAGCATTTT	CASSNRDHNQPQHF
TRBV12-3/TRBV12-4	NA	TRBJ1-4	many	TGTGCCAGCAGTTTTTCAGCAGCAACTAATGAAAAACTGTTTTTT	CASSFSAATNEKLFF
TRBV7-9	NA	TRBJ1-3	NA	TGTGCCAGCAGCTTATTCGGGGCTTCTGGAAACACCATATATTTT	CASSLFGASGNTIYF
TRBV30	TRBD1	TRBJ2-1	NA	TGTGCCTGGAGTGTCCGGGACAGGACCTACAATGAGCAGTTCTTC	CAWSVRDRTYNEQFF
TRBV4-1	NA	TRBJ2-7	NA	TGCGCCAGCAGCCGATCGACTACGTACGAGCAGTACTTC	CASSRSTTYEQYF
TRBV20-1	TRBD2	TRBJ2-7	NA	TGCAGTGCTGGACTAGTCGGGGAGGTCCCTGGGAGGGTCTACGAGCAGTACTTC	CSAGLVGEVPGRVYEQYF
TRBV20-1	TRBD2	TRBJ2-3	many	TGCAGTGCCACAAAGGGAGTAGCGGGAGGTACGCAGTATTTT	CSATKGVAGGTQYF
TRBV5-1	TRBD1	TRBJ2-5	NA	TGCGCCAGCCGGGAGGACAGGGGGTCAGATACCCAGTACTTC	CASREDRGSDTQYF
TRBV11-2	NA	TRBJ1-4	few	TGTGCCAGCAGCACAGCCGGACAGTTAAATGAAAAACTGTTTTTT	CASSTAGQLNEKLFF
TRBV2	NA	TRBJ2-5	many	TGTGCCAGCACCGGTACCAGGGGCGCCCAAGAGACCCAGTACTTC	CASTGTRGAQETQYF
TRBV5-5	NA	TRBJ1-2	NA	TGTGCCAGCAGCTTTCGCCTATCGGCCCCTTATGGCTACACCTTC	CASSFRLSAPYGYTF